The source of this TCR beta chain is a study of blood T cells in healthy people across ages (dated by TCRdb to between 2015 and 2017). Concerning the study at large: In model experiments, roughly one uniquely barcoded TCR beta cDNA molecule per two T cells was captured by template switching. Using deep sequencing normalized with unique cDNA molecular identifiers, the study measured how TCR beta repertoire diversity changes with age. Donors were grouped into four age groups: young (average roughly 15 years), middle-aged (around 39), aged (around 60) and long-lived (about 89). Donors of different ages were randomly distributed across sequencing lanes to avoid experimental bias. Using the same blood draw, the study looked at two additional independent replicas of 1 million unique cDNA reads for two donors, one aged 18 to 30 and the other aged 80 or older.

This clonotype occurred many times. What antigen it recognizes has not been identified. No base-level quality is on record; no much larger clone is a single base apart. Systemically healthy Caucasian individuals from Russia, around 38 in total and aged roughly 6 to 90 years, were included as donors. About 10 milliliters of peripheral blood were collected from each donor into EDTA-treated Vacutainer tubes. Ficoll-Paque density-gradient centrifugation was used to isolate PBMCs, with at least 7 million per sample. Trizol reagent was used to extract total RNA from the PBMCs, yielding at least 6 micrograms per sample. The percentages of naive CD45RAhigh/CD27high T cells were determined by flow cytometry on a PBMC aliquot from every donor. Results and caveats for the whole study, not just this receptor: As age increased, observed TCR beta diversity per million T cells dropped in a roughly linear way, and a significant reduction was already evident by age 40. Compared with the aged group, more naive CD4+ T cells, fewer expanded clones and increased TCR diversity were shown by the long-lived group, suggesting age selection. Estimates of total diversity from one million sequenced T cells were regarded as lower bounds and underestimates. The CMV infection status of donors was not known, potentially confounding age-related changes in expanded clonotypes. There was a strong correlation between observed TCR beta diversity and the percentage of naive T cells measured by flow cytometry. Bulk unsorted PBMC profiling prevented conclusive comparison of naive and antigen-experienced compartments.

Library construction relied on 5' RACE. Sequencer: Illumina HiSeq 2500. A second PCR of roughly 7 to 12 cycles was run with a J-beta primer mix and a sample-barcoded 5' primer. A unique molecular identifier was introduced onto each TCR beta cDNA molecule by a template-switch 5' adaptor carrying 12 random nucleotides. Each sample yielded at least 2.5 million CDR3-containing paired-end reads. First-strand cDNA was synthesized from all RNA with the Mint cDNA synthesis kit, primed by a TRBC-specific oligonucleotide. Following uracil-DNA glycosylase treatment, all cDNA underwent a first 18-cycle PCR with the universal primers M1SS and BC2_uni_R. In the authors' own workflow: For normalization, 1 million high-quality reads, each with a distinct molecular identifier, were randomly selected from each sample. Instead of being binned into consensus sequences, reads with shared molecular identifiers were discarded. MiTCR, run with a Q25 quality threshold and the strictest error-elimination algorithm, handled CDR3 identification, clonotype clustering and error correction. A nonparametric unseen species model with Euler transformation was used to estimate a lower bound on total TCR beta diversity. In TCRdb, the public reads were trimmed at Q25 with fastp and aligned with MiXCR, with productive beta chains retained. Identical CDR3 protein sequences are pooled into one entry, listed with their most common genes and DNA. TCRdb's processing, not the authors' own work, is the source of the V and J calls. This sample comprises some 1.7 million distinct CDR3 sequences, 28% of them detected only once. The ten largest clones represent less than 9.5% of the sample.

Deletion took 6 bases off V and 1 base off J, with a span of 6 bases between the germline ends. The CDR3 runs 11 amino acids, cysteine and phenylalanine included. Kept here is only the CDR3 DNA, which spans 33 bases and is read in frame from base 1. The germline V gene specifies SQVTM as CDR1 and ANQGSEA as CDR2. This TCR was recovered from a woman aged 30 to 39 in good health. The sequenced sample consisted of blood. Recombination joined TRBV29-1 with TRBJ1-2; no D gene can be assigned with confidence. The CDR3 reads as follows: CSVTDNYGYTF. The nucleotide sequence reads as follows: TGCAGCGTGACGGATAACTATGGCTACACCTTC.